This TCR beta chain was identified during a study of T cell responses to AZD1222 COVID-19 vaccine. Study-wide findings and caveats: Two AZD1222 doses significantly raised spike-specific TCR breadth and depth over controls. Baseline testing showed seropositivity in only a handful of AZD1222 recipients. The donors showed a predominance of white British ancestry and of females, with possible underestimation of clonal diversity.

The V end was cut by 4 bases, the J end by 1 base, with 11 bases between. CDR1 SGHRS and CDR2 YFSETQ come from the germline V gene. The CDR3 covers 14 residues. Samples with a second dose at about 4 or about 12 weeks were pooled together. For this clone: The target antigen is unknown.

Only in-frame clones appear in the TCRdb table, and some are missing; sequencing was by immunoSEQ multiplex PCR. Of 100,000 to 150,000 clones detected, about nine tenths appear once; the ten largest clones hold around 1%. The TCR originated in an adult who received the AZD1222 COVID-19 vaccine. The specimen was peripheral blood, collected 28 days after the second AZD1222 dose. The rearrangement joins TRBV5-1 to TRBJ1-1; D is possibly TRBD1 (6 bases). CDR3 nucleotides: TGCGCCAGCAGCGGGCAGGGGTCGAACACTGAAGCTTTCTTT. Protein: CASSGQGSNTEAFF. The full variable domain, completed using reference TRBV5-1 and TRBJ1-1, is KAGVTQTPRYLIKTRGQQVTLSCSPISGHRSVSWYQQTPGQGLQFLFEYFSETQRNKGNFPGRFSGRQFSNSRSEMNVSTLELGDSALYLCASSGQGSNTEAFFGQGTRLTVV.